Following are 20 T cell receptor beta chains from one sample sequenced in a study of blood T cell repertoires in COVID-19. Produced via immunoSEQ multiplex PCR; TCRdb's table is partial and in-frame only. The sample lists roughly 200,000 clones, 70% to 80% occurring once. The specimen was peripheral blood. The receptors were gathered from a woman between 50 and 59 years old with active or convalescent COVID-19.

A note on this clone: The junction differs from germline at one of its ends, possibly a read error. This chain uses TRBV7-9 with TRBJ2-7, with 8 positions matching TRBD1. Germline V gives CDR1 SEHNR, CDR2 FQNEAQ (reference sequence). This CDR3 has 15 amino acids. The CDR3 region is CASSLEAGGSSEQYF. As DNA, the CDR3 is TGTGCCAGCAGCTTAGAGGCAGGGGGCTCCTCCGAGCAGTACTTC.

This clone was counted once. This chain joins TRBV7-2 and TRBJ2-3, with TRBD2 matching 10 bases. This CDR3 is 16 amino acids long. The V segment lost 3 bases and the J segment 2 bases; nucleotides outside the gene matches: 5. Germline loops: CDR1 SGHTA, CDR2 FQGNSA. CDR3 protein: CASSFRAGGNTDTQYF. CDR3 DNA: TGTGCCAGCAGCTTTCGAGCGGGAGGGAACACAGATACGCAGTATTTT.

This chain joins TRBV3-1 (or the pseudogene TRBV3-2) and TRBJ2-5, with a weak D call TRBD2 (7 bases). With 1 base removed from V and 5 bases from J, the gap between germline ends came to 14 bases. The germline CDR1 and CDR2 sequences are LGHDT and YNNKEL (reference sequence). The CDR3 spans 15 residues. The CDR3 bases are TGTGCCAGCAGCCAAGCACGGGGGGCCGGGGAGACCCAGTACTTC. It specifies CASSQARGAGETQYF.

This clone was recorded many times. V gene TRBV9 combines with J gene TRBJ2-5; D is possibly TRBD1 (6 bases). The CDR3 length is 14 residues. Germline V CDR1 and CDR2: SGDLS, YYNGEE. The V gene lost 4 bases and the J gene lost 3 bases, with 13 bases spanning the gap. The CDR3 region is CASSSGATKETQYF. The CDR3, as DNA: TGTGCCAGCAGCTCAGGGGCTACCAAAGAGACCCAGTACTTC.

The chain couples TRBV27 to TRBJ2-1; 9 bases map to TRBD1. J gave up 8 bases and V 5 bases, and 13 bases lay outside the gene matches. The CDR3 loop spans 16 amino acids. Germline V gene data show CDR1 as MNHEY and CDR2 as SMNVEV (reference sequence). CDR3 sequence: CASSPRDREYGDEQFF. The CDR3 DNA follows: TGTGCCAGCAGTCCCAGGGACAGGGAATACGGGGATGAGCAGTTCTTC.

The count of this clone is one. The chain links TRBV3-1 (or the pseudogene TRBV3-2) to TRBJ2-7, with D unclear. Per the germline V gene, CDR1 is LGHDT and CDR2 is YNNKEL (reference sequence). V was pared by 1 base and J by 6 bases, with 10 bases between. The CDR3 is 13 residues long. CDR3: CASSQGELGEQYF. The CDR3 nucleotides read TGTGCCAGCAGCCAAGGCGAACTTGGCGAGCAGTACTTC.

The CDR3: CASSEVHQGGYGYTF. As DNA, the CDR3 is TGTGCCAGCAGTGAAGTCCACCAGGGGGGCTATGGCTACACCTTC. The chain links TRBV6-1 to TRBJ1-2; TRBD1 agrees at 7 bases. Germline values: CDR1 MNHNS, CDR2 SASEGT. CDR3 length equals 15 residues. V shed 1 base and J 4 bases; nucleotides not matched to a gene: 6.

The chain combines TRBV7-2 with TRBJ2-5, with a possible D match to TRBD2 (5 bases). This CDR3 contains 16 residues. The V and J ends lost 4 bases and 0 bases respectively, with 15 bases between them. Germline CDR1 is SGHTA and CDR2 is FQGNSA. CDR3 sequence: CASSSRDLAYQETQYF. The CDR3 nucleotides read TGTGCCAGCAGCTCGAGGGATCTTGCCTACCAAGAGACCCAGTACTTC.

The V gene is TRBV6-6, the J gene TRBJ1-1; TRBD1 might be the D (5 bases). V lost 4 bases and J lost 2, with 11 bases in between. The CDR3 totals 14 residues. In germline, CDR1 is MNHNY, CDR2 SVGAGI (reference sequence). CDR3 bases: TGTGCCAGCAGTTCAAGGGGAATTAACACTGAAGCTTTCTTT. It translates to CASSSRGINTEAFF.

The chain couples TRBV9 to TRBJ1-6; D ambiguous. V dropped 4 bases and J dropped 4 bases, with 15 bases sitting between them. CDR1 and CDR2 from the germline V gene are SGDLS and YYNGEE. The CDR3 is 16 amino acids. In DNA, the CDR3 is TGTGCCAGCAGCCCCCGCGAGGCAGCTTATAATTCACCCCTCCACTTT. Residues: CASSPREAAYNSPLHF.

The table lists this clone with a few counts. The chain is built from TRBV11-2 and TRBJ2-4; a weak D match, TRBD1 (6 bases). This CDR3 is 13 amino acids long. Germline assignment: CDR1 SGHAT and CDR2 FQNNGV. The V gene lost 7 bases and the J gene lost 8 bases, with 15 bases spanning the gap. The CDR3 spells CASTDREGDIQYF. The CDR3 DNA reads TGTGCCAGCACCGATCGTGAGGGGGACATTCAGTACTTC.

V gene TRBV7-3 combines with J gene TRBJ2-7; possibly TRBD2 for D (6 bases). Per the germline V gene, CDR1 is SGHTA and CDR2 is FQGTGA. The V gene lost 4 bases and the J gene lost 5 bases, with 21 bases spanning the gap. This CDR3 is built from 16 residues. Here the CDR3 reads CASSSHTGTVVHEQYF. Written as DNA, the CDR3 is TGTGCCAGCAGCTCGCACACCGGGACTGTAGTCCACGAGCAGTACTTC.

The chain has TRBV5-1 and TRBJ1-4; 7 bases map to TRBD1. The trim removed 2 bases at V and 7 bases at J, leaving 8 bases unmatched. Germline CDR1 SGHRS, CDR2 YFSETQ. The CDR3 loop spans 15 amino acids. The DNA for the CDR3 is TGCGCCAGCAGCTTTCTGGGCAGGGGGGCTGAAAAACTGTTTTTT. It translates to CASSFLGRGAEKLFF.

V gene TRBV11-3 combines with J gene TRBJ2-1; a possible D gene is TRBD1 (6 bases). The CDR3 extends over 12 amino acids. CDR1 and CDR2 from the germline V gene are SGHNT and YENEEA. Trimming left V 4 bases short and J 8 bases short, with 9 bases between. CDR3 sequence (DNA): TGTGCCAGCAGCTCACAGGGTTATGAGCAGTTCTTC. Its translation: CASSSQGYEQFF.

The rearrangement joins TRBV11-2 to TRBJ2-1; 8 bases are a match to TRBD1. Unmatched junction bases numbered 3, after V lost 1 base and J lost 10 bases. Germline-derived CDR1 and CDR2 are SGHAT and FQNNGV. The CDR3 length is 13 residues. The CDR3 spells CASSLGDRREQFF. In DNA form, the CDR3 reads TGTGCCAGCAGCTTAGGGGACAGGAGGGAGCAGTTCTTC.

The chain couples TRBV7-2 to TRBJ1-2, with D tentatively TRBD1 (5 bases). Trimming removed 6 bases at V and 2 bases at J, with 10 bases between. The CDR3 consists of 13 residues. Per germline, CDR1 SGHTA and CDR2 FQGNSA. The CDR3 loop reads CASSPAGNYGYTF. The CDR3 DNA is TGTGCCAGCAGTCCTGCAGGGAACTATGGCTACACCTTC.

CDR3 nucleotide sequence: TGTGCCAGCAGCCCCCGTCAGGGGTCAAGCGAGCAGTACTTC. Its protein is CASSPRQGSSEQYF. The rearrangement joins TRBV9 to TRBJ2-7, with D possibly being TRBD1 (6 bases). Germline V lookup: CDR1 SGDLS, CDR2 YYNGEE. With 4 bases removed from V and 6 bases from J, the gap between germline ends came to 17 bases. The CDR3 is made up of 14 amino acids.

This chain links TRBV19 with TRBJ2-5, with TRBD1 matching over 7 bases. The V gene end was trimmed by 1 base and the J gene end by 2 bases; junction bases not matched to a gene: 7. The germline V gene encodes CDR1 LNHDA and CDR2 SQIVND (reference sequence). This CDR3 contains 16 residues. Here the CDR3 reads CASSIGTGPLQETQYF. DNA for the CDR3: TGTGCCAGTAGTATAGGGACAGGCCCGCTACAAGAGACCCAGTACTTC. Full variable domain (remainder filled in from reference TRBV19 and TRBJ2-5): DGGITQSPKYLFRKEGQNVTLSCEQNLNHDAMYWYRQDPGQGLRLIYYSQIVNDFQKGDIAEGYSVSREKKESFPLTVTSAQKNPTAFYLCASSIGTGPLQETQYFGPGTRLLVL.

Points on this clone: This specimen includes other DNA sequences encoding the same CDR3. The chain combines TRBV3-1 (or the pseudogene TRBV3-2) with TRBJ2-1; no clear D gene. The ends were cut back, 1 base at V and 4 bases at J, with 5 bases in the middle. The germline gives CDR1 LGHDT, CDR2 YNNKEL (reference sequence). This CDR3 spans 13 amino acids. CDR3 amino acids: CASSQVSYNEQFF. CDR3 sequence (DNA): TGTGCCAGCAGCCAAGTGTCGTACAATGAGCAGTTCTTC.

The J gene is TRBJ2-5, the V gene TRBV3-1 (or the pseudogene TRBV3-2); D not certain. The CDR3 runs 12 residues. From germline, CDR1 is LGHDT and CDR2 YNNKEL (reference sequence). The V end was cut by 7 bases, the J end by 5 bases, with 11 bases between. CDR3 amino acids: CASTYRRETQYF. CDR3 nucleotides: TGTGCCAGCACTTACCGGCGGGAGACCCAGTACTTC.